This TCR beta chain was sequenced for a study of blood T cell repertoires in COVID-19. At the level of the study: Some COVID-19 samples were acute and others convalescent; all came from the United States, Italy and Spain. T cells, B-cell-depleted T cells, or PBMCs provided the cDNA or gDNA that served as material.

The authors' processing: Reference gene primers were amplified, and this amplification served to estimate nucleated cell counts. The assay was immunoSEQ multiplex PCR, and TCRdb's table has in-frame clones only and misses some. That table furnishes V, J and clone size, whereas the DNA furnished D and trimming. The sample consists of 80,000 or so clones, roughly 86% of them appearing once. CDR1 and CDR2 (germline): SGHVS, FQNEAQ. This CDR3 region has 15 residues. After removal of 5 bases from V and 6 bases from J, the junction contained 10 bases not matched to a gene. The receptor's source is a woman aged 55-69 years with acute or convalescent COVID-19. This sequence joins TRBV7-8 and TRBJ2-1; 7 positions match TRBD2. Sequences were obtained from peripheral blood. The chain's CDR3 is CASSIIAGEGNEQFF. Written as DNA, the CDR3 is TGTGCCAGCAGCATTATCGCGGGAGAGGGCAATGAGCAGTTCTTC.